These 8 T cell receptor beta chains originate from one sample sequenced in a study of blood T cell repertoires in COVID-19. The protocol was immunoSEQ multiplex PCR, while the TCRdb copy is restricted to in-frame clones and leaves out a portion. In the table there are about 240,000 clones, roughly four fifths of which are singletons. The specimen was peripheral blood. The source of these receptors is a woman aged 70-85 years with acute or convalescent COVID-19.

This clone turned up a few times. The chain carries TRBV10-3 and TRBJ1-2; 10 bases match TRBD1. The CDR3 loop spans 14 amino acids. V gave up 10 bases and J gave up 2 bases; unmatched junction bases: 7. Germline loops: CDR1 ENHRY, CDR2 SYGVKD. In DNA, the CDR3 is TGTGCCACAGAACCGGGACAGGGGAACTATGGCTACACCTTC. This encodes CATEPGQGNYGYTF.

The chain couples TRBV6-5 to TRBJ1-1; D is ambiguous. The germline V gene has CDR1 MNHEY and CDR2 SVGAGI. V lost 8 bases and J lost 1, with 11 bases in between. The CDR3 length is 13 residues. The CDR3 coding sequence is TGTGCCAGCCATTTACAATGGAACACTGAAGCTTTCTTT. It specifies CASHLQWNTEAFF.

V is TRBV5-1 and J is TRBJ1-3; unclear D gene. Between the trimmed V and J ends, which lost 1 base and 4 bases, there was a span of 12 bases. This CDR3 has 15 residues. CDR1 SGHRS and CDR2 YFSETQ come from the germline V gene. The CDR3 DNA sequence: TGCGCCAGCAGCTTGTCCCTTGGGCACGGAAACACCATATATTTT. Translated: CASSLSLGHGNTIYF.

This chain joins TRBV10-1 and TRBJ1-1; 9 bases match TRBD1. CDR3 length: 17 residues. The germline V gene encodes CDR1 WNHNN and CDR2 SYGVQD (reference sequence). V shed 10 bases and J 4 bases; nucleotides not matched to a gene: 19. CDR3 nucleotide sequence: TGCGCCATAAACCCCGAGACAGGGGGTTTCTGGTGCACTGAAGCTTTCTTT. Its translation: CAINPETGGFWCTEAFF.

On this clone: At one end, the junction sequence differs from germline, possibly due to a read error. The chain employs TRBV10-2 and TRBJ1-5, with D perhaps matching TRBD1 (6 bases). The germline V gene encodes CDR1 WSHSY and CDR2 SAAADI. CDR3 length equals 15 residues. CDR3 sequence reads: CVSRDQGSGNQPQHF. Written as DNA, the CDR3 is TGCGTCAGCAGGGACCAGGGGTCTGGGAATCAGCCCCAGCATTTT.

This chain uses TRBV4-3 with TRBJ2-7; a weak D match, TRBD1 (6 bases). V was pared by 6 bases and J by 5 bases, with 17 bases between. This CDR3 region has 14 residues. Germline values: CDR1 LGHNA, CDR2 YSLEER. Written as DNA, the CDR3 is TGCGCCAGCAGAACACCTCAGGGGAACAACGAGCAGTACTTC. Translated: CASRTPQGNNEQYF.

V is TRBV6-2 or TRBV6-3 and J is TRBJ2-5; TRBD1 agrees at 8 bases. The V and J ends lost 5 bases and 7 bases, in that order; junction bases with no gene match: 12. CDR3 length equals 15 residues. Per the germline V gene, CDR1 is MNHEY and CDR2 is SVGEGT. The DNA of the CDR3 is TGTGCCAGCAGTCCACGGACAGGGAGCGTTGGGACCCAGTACTTC. It encodes CASSPRTGSVGTQYF.

Written as DNA, the CDR3 is TGCGCCAGCAGCTTGGACCAGGGTAGGTCCGGGGAGCTGTTTTTT. Its protein is CASSLDQGRSGELFF. The V call is TRBV5-1, the J call TRBJ2-2; tentative D call: TRBD1 (5 bases). The CDR3 spans 15 residues. Deletions cut 0 bases from V and 6 bases from J, with 12 bases between. CDR1 SGHRS and CDR2 YFSETQ come from the germline V gene.